Below, 19 T cell receptor beta chains from the same sample are listed, as sequenced in a study of blood T cell repertoires in COVID-19. Sequencing was performed with immunoSEQ multiplex PCR; in TCRdb, only in-frame clones are kept and a portion is missing. In the table there are about 220,000 clones, roughly 80% of which are singletons. The sequencing input was peripheral blood. The receptor set was obtained from a woman in her 30s who had recovered from COVID-19.

The rearrangement joins TRBV11-1 to TRBJ2-5, with 7 bases lining up with TRBD2. This CDR3 is built from 16 residues. Germline V lookup: CDR1 SGHAT, CDR2 FQDESV (reference sequence). Trimming cost V 1 base and J 6 bases; bases outside gene matches: 11. The CDR3 reads CASSLDLSGRKKTQYF. CDR3 sequence (DNA): TGTGCCAGCAGCTTAGACCTCTCCGGGAGGAAGAAGACCCAGTACTTC. Filled out from reference TRBV11-1 and TRBJ2-5, the complete variable domain reads EAEVAQSPRYKITEKSQAVAFWCDPISGHATLYWYRQILGQGPELLVQFQDESVVDDSQLPKDRFSAERLKGVDSTLKIQPAELGDSAMYLCASSLDLSGRKKTQYFGPGTRLLVL.

The V call is TRBV5-1, the J call TRBJ1-1; 9 bases align to TRBD1. This CDR3 has 16 residues. V was pared by 2 bases and J by 1 base, with 6 bases of the junction left unmatched. The germline V gene has CDR1 SGHRS and CDR2 YFSETQ. CDR3 sequence reads: CASSLQGALGNTEAFF. The DNA of the CDR3 is TGCGCCAGCAGCTTACAGGGGGCTCTTGGGAACACTGAAGCTTTCTTT.

V and J are TRBV5-4 and TRBJ1-2, with D maybe TRBD1 (6 bases). V lost 3 bases and J lost 3, with 15 bases in between. Germline CDR1 and CDR2: SGHNT and YYREEE (reference sequence). The CDR3 length is 15 residues. Here the CDR3 reads CASSSPPPGDYGYTF. The CDR3 region has the DNA TGTGCCAGCAGCTCCCCTCCCCCAGGGGACTATGGCTACACCTTC.

The rearrangement joins TRBV28 to TRBJ2-5; D not resolved. There are 11 residues in the CDR3. In germline, CDR1 is MDHEN, CDR2 SYDVKM. Trimming pared 4 bases from V and 4 bases from J, leaving 4 bases between. The DNA of the CDR3 is TGTGCCAGCAGTTCAATAGAGACCCAGTACTTC. Translating it yields CASSSIETQYF.

The chain has TRBV11-2 and TRBJ2-7, with 11 nucleotides matching TRBD2. The CDR3 runs 15 residues. With V trimmed by 3 bases and J by 6 bases, 7 bases remained unmatched. In germline, CDR1 is SGHAT, CDR2 FQNNGV. The CDR3 DNA sequence: TGTGCCAGCAGCTTCACAACTAGCGGGAGTGGCGAGCAGTACTTC. This codes for CASSFTTSGSGEQYF.

The rearrangement uses TRBV10-2 and TRBJ2-3, with 10 bases identical to TRBD2. The junction had 8 bases not matched to a gene; V was cut back by 0 bases and J by 5 bases. Germline CDR1 and CDR2: WSHSY and SAAADI. The CDR3 spans 17 residues. This chain's CDR3 is CASSESVLAGVRDTQYF. In nucleotides, the CDR3 is TGCGCCAGCAGTGAGTCGGTTCTAGCGGGAGTGAGAGATACGCAGTATTTT.

This chain links TRBV3-1 (or the pseudogene TRBV3-2) with TRBJ1-2; TRBD1 matches 7 bases. This CDR3 has 13 amino acids. The ends lost 1 base at V and 8 bases at J; junction bases unmatched: 4. CDR1 LGHDT and CDR2 YNNKEL come from the germline V gene (reference sequence). CDR3 coding DNA: TGTGCCAGCAGCCAAGGACAGGGAGAAGGCTACACCTTC. It codes for CASSQGQGEGYTF.

J is TRBJ2-7 and V is TRBV7-2; TRBD2 aligns across 7 bases. The length of the CDR3 is 13 residues. From germline, CDR1 is SGHTA and CDR2 FQGNSA. V was clipped by 8 bases and J by 2 bases; unmatched bases: 6. The CDR3 nucleotides are TGTGCCAGCCACGGGGGGACTACCTACGAGCAGTACTTC. Residues: CASHGGTTYEQYF.

The chain uses TRBV19 and TRBJ2-7, with D possibly TRBD1 on 6 matching bases. Trimming shortened V by 8 bases and J by 4 bases, and 15 bases separated the two germline ends. The CDR3 totals 13 residues. Germline V gene data show CDR1 as LNHDA and CDR2 as SQIVND (reference sequence). The CDR3 coding sequence is TGTGCCAGTTCCATCGGACAGAGGTACGAGCAGTACTTC. Protein: CASSIGQRYEQYF. Full variable domain (missing parts from reference TRBV19 and TRBJ2-7): DGGITQSPKYLFRKEGQNVTLSCEQNLNHDAMYWYRQDPGQGLRLIYYSQIVNDFQKGDIAEGYSVSREKKESFPLTVTSAQKNPTAFYLCASSIGQRYEQYFGPGTRLTVT.

The chain employs TRBV5-1 and TRBJ2-1, with D possibly being TRBD1 (6 bases). V lost 3 bases and J lost 0, with 19 bases in between. The germline CDR1 and CDR2 sequences are SGHRS and YFSETQ. CDR3 length: 18 residues. The CDR3 sequence is CASSYRASEDHSYNEQFF. As DNA, the CDR3 is TGCGCCAGCAGCTACAGGGCCAGTGAGGATCACTCCTACAATGAGCAGTTCTTC.

The chain recombines TRBV30 with TRBJ1-2; no clear D gene. The germline CDR1 and CDR2 sequences are GTSNPN and SVGIG (reference sequence). The CDR3 runs to 12 residues. With 0 bases removed from V and 7 bases from J, the gap between germline ends came to 9 bases. This CDR3 is CAWSVLEAGYTF. In DNA, the CDR3 is TGTGCCTGGAGTGTACTGGAGGCTGGCTACACCTTC.

The J gene is TRBJ2-7, the V gene TRBV6-5; D is undetermined. This CDR3 is built from 13 residues. The ends were cut back, 2 bases at V and 0 bases at J, with 5 bases in the middle. Germline CDR1 reads MNHEY; CDR2 reads SVGAGI. The CDR3 sequence: CASSYTDSYEQYF. For the CDR3, the DNA is TGTGCCAGCAGTTACACTGACTCCTACGAGCAGTACTTC.

The CDR3 nucleotides are TGTGCCAGCAGCCCGGTAGCGAAGAAAGGAGGGGAGGGGAATTCACCCCTCCACTTT. The encoded protein is CASSPVAKKGGEGNSPLHF. The chain is built from TRBV5-4 and TRBJ1-6, with a possible D match to TRBD1 (5 bases). The V gene lost 4 bases and the J gene lost 7 bases, with 27 bases spanning the gap. CDR1 and CDR2 (germline): SGHNT, YYREEE (reference sequence). This CDR3 region has 19 residues.

The chain couples TRBV5-4 to TRBJ2-3, with 8 bases lining up with TRBD2. The CDR3 totals 17 residues. V gave up 4 bases and J gave up 1 base; unmatched junction bases: 11. From germline, CDR1 is SGHNT and CDR2 YYREEE (reference sequence). The chain's CDR3 is CASSQYGRAGGTDTQYF. The CDR3 DNA reads TGTGCCAGCAGCCAATACGGGAGGGCCGGGGGCACAGATACGCAGTATTTT.

The chain has TRBV7-2 and TRBJ2-6; maybe TRBD2 (5 bases). The length of the CDR3 is 16 residues. The V end was cut by 2 bases, the J end by 4 bases, with 12 bases between. The germline gives CDR1 SGHTA, CDR2 FQGNSA. CDR3 sequence (DNA): TGTGCCAGCAGCTTATTTGAGGGCCCCGGGGCCAACGTCCTGACTTTC. It is translated as CASSLFEGPGANVLTF.

This clone has just a few counts. This chain links TRBV11-2 with TRBJ1-6, with 8 bases aligning to TRBD1. The CDR3 is made up of 16 amino acids. The germline gives CDR1 SGHAT, CDR2 FQNNGV. The V gene end was trimmed by 5 bases and the J gene end by 8 bases; junction bases not matched to a gene: 11. CDR3 loop: CASSTLTGARDSPLHF. DNA of the CDR3: TGTGCCAGCAGCACGTTGACAGGGGCGCGTGATTCACCCCTCCACTTT.

In regard to this clone: The same CDR3 also results from other DNA sequences found in this sample. The chain is built from TRBV28 and TRBJ2-7; possible D gene TRBD2, 6 bases. The CDR3 runs 11 residues. With 8 bases removed from V and 3 bases from J, the gap between germline ends came to 8 bases. Germline V gene sequence: CDR1 MDHEN, CDR2 SYDVKM. The CDR3 loop is CASSRGYEQYF. The CDR3 bases are TGTGCCAGCTCGCGGGGCTACGAGCAGTACTTC. Looking up the rest from reference TRBV28 and TRBJ2-7 gives the full variable domain: DVKVTQSSRYLVKRTGEKVFLECVQDMDHENMFWYRQDPGLGLRLIYFSYDVKMKEKGDIPEGYSVSREKKERFSLILESASTNQTSMYLCASSRGYEQYFGPGTRLTVT.

The J gene is TRBJ2-5, the V gene TRBV11-3, with D unclear. The germline V gene has CDR1 SGHNT and CDR2 YENEEA. With 1 base removed from V and 2 bases from J, the gap between germline ends came to 11 bases. The CDR3 is 15 residues long. The CDR3 coding sequence is TGTGCCAGCAGCTTAGTTGGTGGCAGACAAGAGACCCAGTACTTC. This codes for CASSLVGGRQETQYF. Variable domain in full (rest from reference TRBV11-3 and TRBJ2-5): EAGVVQSPRYKIIEKKQPVAFWCNPISGHNTLYWYLQNLGQGPELLIRYENEEAVDDSQLPKDRFSAERLKGVDSTLKIQPAELGDSAVYLCASSLVGGRQETQYFGPGTRLLVL.

The CDR3 DNA follows: TGTGCCAGCAATCAGGGGCCCCCCTACAATGAGCAGTTCTTC. This encodes CASNQGPPYNEQFF. V is TRBV6-5 and J is TRBJ2-1; TRBD1 might be the D (6 bases). Germline V gives CDR1 MNHEY, CDR2 SVGAGI. This CDR3 region has 14 residues. V was pared by 7 bases and J by 2 bases, with 12 bases between.